Listed here are 10 T cell receptor beta chains from one sample, sequenced in a study of beta chain features in type 1 diabetes. Study-wide points: Shorter TCRB CDR3s, moderately but significantly so, marked every one of the four CD4+ subsets in Type 1 diabetes patients.

These receptors are not linked to any known antigen. The investigators reverse transcribed all of the isolated RNA, so they sequenced expressed TCRB transcripts. Assay used: immunoSEQ multiplex PCR; TCRdb lists only in-frame clones, some missing. The table records 300,000 or so clones, 7% to 10% of them present only once. Sequences were obtained from central memory CD4+ T cells from blood. Receptors originate from a man aged 25-40 years with type 1 diabetes.

The chain uses TRBV6-1 and TRBJ2-3; no firm D call. The CDR3 spans 14 residues. The germline V and J ends were trimmed by 6 bases and 4 bases, with 14 bases remaining between them. CDR1 and CDR2 (germline): MNHNS, SASEGT. CDR3 in DNA: TGTGCCAGCAGCCACCCCCTTAGTCCAGATACGCAGTATTTT. Translating gives CASSHPLSPDTQYF.

This clone was observed a few times. Other DNA sequences from this sample encode an identical CDR3 as well. The chain couples TRBV7-2 to TRBJ1-1; possibly TRBD1 for D (6 bases). The CDR3 is made up of 14 amino acids. V lost 3 bases and J lost 0, with 8 bases in between. Looked up from germline, CDR1 is SGHTA and CDR2 is FQGNSA. The CDR3 coding sequence is TGTGCCAGCAGCTTGGGGGCCATGAACACTGAAGCTTTCTTT. Translated, it gives CASSLGAMNTEAFF.

The sample holds a few counts of this clone. The chain is built from TRBV25-1 and TRBJ2-7; D is undetermined. Germline CDR1 reads MGHDK; CDR2 reads SYGVNS. The V end lost 0 bases, the J end lost 3 bases, and 0 bases lay between the germline ends. The CDR3 spans 11 residues. The CDR3 reads CASSEYYEQYF. The DNA of the CDR3 is TGTGCCAGCAGTGAATACTACGAGCAGTACTTC.

This clone appeared a few times. V is TRBV6-5 and J is TRBJ2-7; 7 bases line up with TRBD1. Germline CDR1 is MNHEY and CDR2 is SVGAGI. There are 15 residues in the CDR3. Trimming took 4 bases from V and 3 from J; bases not matched to a gene: 9. The CDR3 DNA reads TGTGCCAGCAGTTCAACCAGGGACAGAGGCTACGAGCAGTACTTC. Translated: CASSSTRDRGYEQYF.

The gene calls are TRBV2 and TRBJ2-6; D is ambiguous. The CDR3 length is 15 residues. Germline V gene sequence: CDR1 SNHLY, CDR2 FYNNEI. V was cut by 5 bases and J by 0 bases, with 8 bases left in between. The CDR3 protein is CASSRGVSGANVLTF. The CDR3 coding sequence is TGTGCCAGCAGTCGAGGAGTCTCTGGGGCCAACGTCCTGACTTTC.

This clone was seen a handful of times. V usage is TRBV11-2 and J usage is TRBJ2-7, with 8 bases identical to TRBD1. Trimming at V came to 4 bases and at J to 5 bases, leaving 10 bases not matched to a gene. CDR1 and CDR2 (germline): SGHAT, FQNNGV. The CDR3 is made up of 15 amino acids. The CDR3 region is CASSSRTGRSDEQYF. The CDR3 DNA is TGTGCCAGCAGCTCCCGGACAGGGAGGTCCGACGAGCAGTACTTC.

The gene calls are TRBV6-1 and TRBJ2-7; 7 bases align to TRBD1. The V gene's germline CDR1 is MNHNS and CDR2 SASEGT. This CDR3 is 14 amino acids long. The J segment lost 2 bases and the V segment lost 9 bases, leaving 10 bases of the junction unmatched. CDR3 region: CASSKGARTYEQYF. In DNA, the CDR3 is TGTGCCAGTTCAAAGGGGGCGCGGACCTACGAGCAGTACTTC.

The V call is TRBV11-2, the J call TRBJ1-2, with D unresolved. This CDR3 has 15 amino acids. Per germline, CDR1 SGHAT and CDR2 FQNNGV. Trimming removed 0 bases from V and 6 bases from J, with 14 bases in between. The CDR3, as DNA: TGTGCCAGCAGCTTAGACTCCGGACCGGCCCATGGCTACACCTTC. Translation gives CASSLDSGPAHGYTF.

The chain recombines TRBV5-1 with TRBJ2-7; D not resolved. Trimming cost V 2 bases and J 4 bases, with 10 bases left between them. CDR1 and CDR2 (germline): SGHRS, YFSETQ. CDR3 length equals 13 residues. The CDR3 here is CASSFGREYEQYF. The CDR3 DNA sequence: TGCGCCAGCAGCTTCGGACGCGAGTACGAGCAGTACTTC.

This clone was counted between two and nine times. V is TRBV14 and J is TRBJ1-2, with 7 nucleotides matching TRBD1. After removal of 0 bases from V and 4 bases from J, the junction contained 8 bases not matched to a gene. Germline assignment: CDR1 SGHDN and CDR2 FVKESK. The CDR3 has 16 residues. The DNA for the CDR3 is TGTGCCAGCAGCCAAGATTCAGGGGACAGTTTCTATGGCTACACCTTC. This sequence encodes CASSQDSGDSFYGYTF. Full variable domain (missing parts from reference TRBV14 and TRBJ1-2): EAGVTQFPSHSVIEKGQTVTLRCDPISGHDNLYWYRRVMGKEIKFLLHFVKESKQDESGMPNNRFLAERTGGTYSTLKVQPAELEDSGVYFCASSQDSGDSFYGYTFGSGTRLTVV.